These 30 T cell receptor beta chains originate from one sample sequenced in a study of spatial heterogeneity in lung cancer (dated by TCRdb to between 2018 and 2021). The time point tag for this specimen amounts to: sample taken at primary tumor resection. Without any cell sorting, TCR sequencing was performed on whole RNA extracted either from tumor and nontumor lung tissue or from cryopreserved PBMC samples. Library prep was done by 5' RACE. Sequencer: NextSeq 500. The raw public data were reprocessed by TCRdb itself: fastp quality trimming at Q25, MiXCR clonotype calling, in-frame beta chains only. Each entry merges the rows of one CDR3 protein and shows their most common DNA and genes. This sample has approximately 52,000 distinct CDR3 sequences in its table, and approximately 7% of those were observed once. About 3% of the sample is in the top ten clones. This specimen consisted of PBMCs, obtained at surgery. The receptors stem from a female donor with early-stage non-small cell lung cancer.

The chain links TRBV11-2 to TRBJ1-2; 9 nucleotides agree with TRBD1. J lost 8 bases, V lost 4 bases, and 8 bases had no gene match. Germline CDR1 SGHAT, CDR2 FQNNGV. This CDR3 has 14 residues. As DNA, the CDR3 is TGTGCCAGCAGCTCACAAACGACAGGGGGAGGCTACACCTTC. This gives the protein CASSSQTTGGGYTF.

This clonotype occurred many times. CDR3 DNA: TGCAGTGCTAGAGCCAGCTTGGCCGGGGAGCTGTTTTTT. It encodes CSARASLAGELFF. The chain recombines TRBV20-1 with TRBJ2-2; D is unresolved. Germline CDR1 is DFQATT and CDR2 is SNEGSKA (reference sequence). The CDR3 covers 13 residues. V lost 1 base to trimming and J lost 6 bases, with 9 bases between them.

This clonotype was found many times. The CDR3 DNA reads TGCGCCAGCAGCCAAGAAGGCGTCAGGGCGGGGGCCAACAATGAGCAGTTCTTC. Translation: CASSQEGVRAGANNEQFF. The chain carries TRBV4-3 and TRBJ2-1; D may be TRBD2 (7 bases). The germline V and J ends were trimmed by 0 bases and 5 bases, with 20 bases remaining between them. CDR1 is LGHNA, CDR2 YSLEER, per germline. The CDR3 has 18 residues.

This clonotype was counted ten times or more. The rearrangement joins TRBV2 to TRBJ2-7; 7 nucleotides agree with TRBD1. CDR3 length equals 12 residues. Germline CDR1 reads SNHLY; CDR2 reads FYNNEI. J lost 10 bases, V lost 6 bases, and 9 bases had no gene match. The DNA for the CDR3 is TGTGCCAGCAGATTGCAGGGGGACCGACAGTACTTC. It specifies CASRLQGDRQYF.

This clonotype was counted many times. The CDR3 nucleotides are TGTGCCAGCATAGGAAGCGGGGGGGACACCGGGGAGCTGTTTTTT. Amino acids: CASIGSGGDTGELFF. J is TRBJ2-2 and V is TRBV28; TRBD2 agrees at 10 bases. Germline V gene sequence: CDR1 MDHEN, CDR2 SYDVKM. V lost 7 bases and J lost 3; bases outside the gene matches: 5. The CDR3 runs 15 residues.

This clonotype has ten or more counts. V and J are TRBV7-6 and TRBJ2-1; D uncertain. The CDR3 contains 15 residues. CDR1 and CDR2 (germline): SGHVS, FNYEAQ. V lost 5 bases, J lost 2 bases, and 13 bases lay in between. In DNA, the CDR3 is TGTGCCAGCAGCCTCCGTAGCACTCCCTACAATGAGCAGTTCTTC. Translation: CASSLRSTPYNEQFF.

This clonotype showed up many times. The rearrangement links TRBV5-8 to TRBJ2-1; 8 bases are shared with TRBD2. The CDR3 is 15 amino acids. The V and J ends lost 4 bases and 3 bases, in that order; junction bases with no gene match: 6. In germline, CDR1 is SGHTS, CDR2 YDEGEE. This chain's CDR3 is CASSAAGGYYNEQFF. The CDR3 bases are TGTGCCAGCAGCGCGGCGGGGGGATACTACAATGAGCAGTTCTTC.

V and J are TRBV5-1 and TRBJ1-1, with TRBD1 matching over 7 bases. The junction had 2 bases not matched to a gene; V was cut back by 2 bases and J by 4 bases. Germline CDR1 and CDR2: SGHRS and YFSETQ. The CDR3 is 13 amino acids. CDR3 amino acids: CASSFEGATEAFF. The DNA for the CDR3 is TGCGCCAGCAGCTTCGAGGGGGCCACTGAAGCTTTCTTT.

This clonotype was seen ten or more times. The chain recombines TRBV7-2 with TRBJ2-6; TRBD2 is a possible D gene (7 bases). Germline V gene data show CDR1 as SGHTA and CDR2 as FQGNSA. Trimming pared 5 bases from V and 6 bases from J, leaving 14 bases between. This CDR3 has 15 residues. CDR3 protein: CASSLRGGQANVLTF. CDR3 bases: TGTGCCAGCAGCCTCCGCGGGGGCCAGGCCAACGTCCTGACTTTC.

This clonotype was counted ten times or more. The DNA for the CDR3 is TGCGCCAGCAGTCCCGGGGGTGTCATTCAGTACTTC. Its translation is CASSPGGVIQYF. The chain links TRBV5-1 to TRBJ2-4; D might be TRBD2 (6 bases). The CDR3 length is 12 residues. V shed 5 bases and J shed 9 bases, with 12 bases lying between them. CDR1 SGHRS and CDR2 YFSETQ come from the germline V gene.

This clonotype occurred a few times. This sequence joins TRBV7-3 and TRBJ2-2; 8 bases align to TRBD2. The germline V gene encodes CDR1 SGHTA and CDR2 FQGTGA. Germline trimming cut 1 base from V and 5 bases from J; bases unmatched to any gene: 0. The CDR3 contains 14 residues. CDR3 region: CASSLSGRTGELFF. CDR3 in DNA: TGTGCCAGCAGCTTAAGCGGGAGGACCGGGGAGCTGTTTTTT.

This clonotype has ten or more counts. V usage is TRBV12-3 or TRBV12-4 and J usage is TRBJ2-1, with 11 bases that match TRBD2. CDR3 length: 15 amino acids. The trim removed 7 bases at V and 4 bases at J, leaving 6 bases unmatched. The CDR3, as DNA: TGTGCCAGCAATCCTGGGACTAGCGGTTACAATGAGCAGTTCTTC. Translation gives CASNPGTSGYNEQFF.

V is TRBV5-5 and J is TRBJ2-7; D unclear. The V end lost 0 bases, the J end lost 2 bases, and 9 bases lay between the germline ends. CDR1 and CDR2 from the germline V gene are SGHKS and YYEKEE (reference sequence). CDR3 size: 14 residues. CDR3 residues: CASSLEWATYEQYF. The DNA of the CDR3 is TGTGCCAGCAGCTTGGAGTGGGCAACCTACGAGCAGTACTTC.

This clonotype was picked up a small number of times. CDR3 residues: CASSLGGGYTDTQYF. The CDR3, as DNA: TGTGCCAGCAGCCTCGGTGGGGGGTACACAGATACGCAGTATTTT. V is TRBV9 and J is TRBJ2-3; D may be TRBD2 (6 bases). V lost 4 bases, J lost 2 bases, and 14 bases lay in between. There are 15 residues in the CDR3. Per the germline V gene, CDR1 is SGDLS and CDR2 is YYNGEE.

This clonotype was counted ten times or more. The J gene is TRBJ1-6, the V gene TRBV4-1; possible D gene TRBD1, 6 bases. Germline V gene sequence: CDR1 MGHRA, CDR2 YSYEKL. Trimming cost V 0 bases and J 7 bases, with 13 bases left between them. The CDR3 spans 16 residues. The CDR3 loop is CASSQDYRERNSPLHF. The CDR3 bases are TGCGCCAGCAGCCAAGATTACAGGGAGAGGAATTCACCCCTCCACTTT.

On this clonotype itself: The junction differs from germline at one of its ends, possibly a read error. The rearrangement links TRBV12-3 or TRBV12-4 to TRBJ1-5, with unresolved D. The CDR3 has 15 amino acids. CDR3 sequence (DNA): TGTGCCAGCAGTTTGGGTCAGCAACTAAATCTGCCCCAGCATTTT. Its protein product is CASSLGQQLNLPQHF.

This clonotype was counted at least ten times. V usage is TRBV4-3 and J usage is TRBJ2-7; D is uncertain. There are 13 residues in the CDR3. Between the trimmed V and J ends, which lost 1 base and 3 bases, there was a span of 7 bases. CDR1 is LGHNA, CDR2 YSLEER, per germline. DNA of the CDR3: TGCGCCAGCAGCCAAGGGGCAGGCTACGAGCAGTACTTC. Translation gives CASSQGAGYEQYF.

In this sample, this clonotype turned up many times. The chain employs TRBV29-1 and TRBJ2-7; D perhaps matches TRBD1 (6 bases). Trimming stripped 7 bases from V and 5 bases from J, with 12 bases between. The CDR3 is 11 residues long. Germline CDR1 SQVTM, CDR2 ANQGSEA. CDR3 in amino acids: CSAVTGNEQYF. The CDR3 nucleotides read TGCAGCGCCGTGACAGGTAACGAGCAGTACTTC.

This clonotype was recorded at least ten times. The rearrangement links TRBV7-2 to TRBJ2-1; 8 bases are a match to TRBD1. The CDR3 has 15 residues. The V gene's germline CDR1 is SGHTA and CDR2 FQGNSA. J gave up 7 bases and V 3 bases, and 8 bases lay outside the gene matches. CDR3 amino acids: CASSLDRDRKNEQFF. CDR3 nucleotide sequence: TGTGCCAGCAGCTTGGACCGGGACAGGAAAAATGAGCAGTTCTTC.

In the case of this clonotype: This clone may be a read error of a much larger clone one base away. V is TRBV28 and J is TRBJ1-2, with D hard to call. There are 15 residues in the CDR3. Deletions cut 8 bases from V and 6 bases from J, with 22 bases between. The germline CDR1 and CDR2 sequences are MDHEN and SYDVKM. CDR3 sequence reads: CASARGGGQLNGYTF. The CDR3 coding sequence is TGTGCCAGCGCCCGGGGAGGTGGGCAGTTGAATGGCTACACCTTC.

This clonotype was recorded many times. The V and J genes are TRBV20-1 and TRBJ1-2, with a tentative D call TRBD1 (5 bases). Trimming left V 3 bases short and J 6 bases short, with 17 bases between. The CDR3 totals 14 residues. Germline V gene sequence: CDR1 DFQATT, CDR2 SNEGSKA (reference sequence). The CDR3 is CSARVPQGDDGYTF. CDR3 sequence (DNA): TGCAGTGCTAGGGTCCCTCAGGGAGATGATGGCTACACCTTC.

CDR3 nucleotides: TGTGCCAGCAGTTTTCGTGAGGACACTGAAGCTTTCTTT. Residues: CASSFREDTEAFF. This chain joins TRBV12-3 or TRBV12-4 and TRBJ1-1; D is unresolved. The CDR3 sequence is 13 residues long. V lost 3 bases and J 3 bases, leaving 8 bases between the germline ends.

This clonotype showed up just a few times. The chain carries TRBV20-1 and TRBJ2-7; D not certain. The CDR3 spans 13 residues. The V end was cut by 2 bases, the J end by 3 bases, with 11 bases between. Germline CDR1 reads DFQATT; CDR2 reads SNEGSKA (reference sequence). The CDR3 protein is CSARSPNRYEQYF. The CDR3 DNA is TGCAGTGCTAGAAGCCCCAACCGCTACGAGCAGTACTTC.

This clonotype was counted only a few times. The genes are TRBV5-1 and TRBJ2-7, with D uncertain. Looked up from germline, CDR1 is SGHRS and CDR2 is YFSETQ. The CDR3 is 12 amino acids. The V and J ends lost 5 bases and 2 bases respectively, with 8 bases between them. Here the CDR3 DNA reads TGCGCCAGCAGGGAGCTTACCTACGAGCAGTACTTC. Its protein product is CASRELTYEQYF.

A few counts support this clonotype. The chain combines TRBV20-1 with TRBJ2-3; 8 bases agree with TRBD1. J was trimmed by 6 bases and V by 3 bases; bases with no gene match: 2. The germline gives CDR1 DFQATT, CDR2 SNEGSKA (reference sequence). This CDR3 is 12 amino acids long. This CDR3 is CSASGQGDTQYF. The CDR3 DNA reads TGCAGTGCTAGCGGACAGGGCGATACGCAGTATTTT.

This clonotype was seen only a few times. The V gene is TRBV13, the J gene TRBJ2-1, with D unresolved. CDR3 length equals 15 residues. Germline CDR1 PRHDT, CDR2 FYEKMQ (reference sequence). V lost 0 bases and J 0 bases, leaving 6 bases between the germline ends. CDR3 in amino acids: CASSLGDSSYNEQFF. The CDR3 region has the DNA TGTGCCAGCAGCTTAGGGGATAGCTCCTACAATGAGCAGTTCTTC.

The genes are TRBV20-1 and TRBJ2-7; TRBD1 matches at 12 bases. The V and J ends lost 6 bases and 5 bases, in that order; junction bases with no gene match: 5. CDR1 and CDR2 (germline): DFQATT, SNEGSKA (reference sequence). This CDR3 contains 13 residues. CDR3 protein: CSAGGQGANEQYF. CDR3 in DNA: TGCAGTGCGGGGGGACAGGGGGCAAACGAGCAGTACTTC.

As to this clonotype: It may be a read error: a sequence one base away is much more abundant. The J gene is TRBJ1-1, the V gene TRBV28; maybe TRBD1 (5 bases). V lost 3 bases and J lost 4, with 18 bases in between. Looked up from germline, CDR1 is MDHEN and CDR2 is SYDVKM. CDR3 length: 16 residues. CDR3 residues: CASSLGSGDGGTEAFF. DNA for the CDR3: TGTGCCAGCAGTTTGGGATCGGGGGACGGAGGCACTGAAGCTTTCTTT.

This clonotype was detected many times. The chain is built from TRBV5-1 and TRBJ1-1; D call uncertain. Germline CDR1 reads SGHRS; CDR2 reads YFSETQ. The CDR3 is 13 amino acids. The V end lost 0 bases, the J end lost 1 base, and 4 bases lay between the germline ends. DNA of the CDR3: TGCGCCAGCAGCTTGGAACCGAACACTGAAGCTTTCTTT. Translating gives CASSLEPNTEAFF.

The chain employs TRBV30 and TRBJ2-5; no clear D gene. V lost 3 bases and J 1 base, leaving 3 bases between the germline ends. Germline V lookup: CDR1 GTSNPN, CDR2 SVGIG (reference sequence). The CDR3 spans 11 residues. The CDR3 nucleotides read TGTGCCTGGAGGAGCCAAGAGACCCAGTACTTC. Protein sequence: CAWRSQETQYF.